One sample yielded the 30 T cell receptor beta chains listed below, sequenced in a study of shared clonotypes between healthy human individuals. The naive CD8 population came from CD45RO-negative cells selected for CCR7, without terminally differentiated effector memory CD45RA+ cells. Libraries were prepared by immunoSEQ multiplex PCR; TCRdb keeps only in-frame clonotypes and omits some of them. The top ten hold more than 0.95% of the sample, which has over 2 million clones, around 96% seen once. The sample comprised naive CD8+ T cells sorted from blood. The receptors shown here come from a man younger than 30 in good health.

The CDR3 sequence: CASSDYVEEAFF. The CDR3, as DNA: TGTGCCAGCAGTGATTATGTGGAAGAAGCTTTCTTT. The V call is TRBV2, the J call TRBJ1-1; D unresolved. CDR1 and CDR2 from the germline V gene are SNHLY and FYNNEI. V was cut by 3 bases and J by 8 bases, with 10 bases left in between. This CDR3 has 12 amino acids.

Written as DNA, the CDR3 is TGTGCCAGCAGCGTAGGTTTAGCGGGGTTCTCGGATGAGCAGTTCTTC. Translated, it gives CASSVGLAGFSDEQFF. The chain recombines TRBV9 with TRBJ2-1; 8 nucleotides agree with TRBD2. V shed 0 bases, J shed 8 bases, and the junction held 10 bases outside the gene matches. The CDR3 has 16 residues. Per germline, CDR1 SGDLS and CDR2 YYNGEE.

The J gene is TRBJ2-2, the V gene TRBV6-5; perhaps TRBD2 as D (6 bases). Germline V lookup: CDR1 MNHEY, CDR2 SVGAGI. The V and J ends lost 5 bases and 6 bases respectively, with 13 bases between them. This CDR3 is built from 14 residues. Written as DNA, the CDR3 is TGTGCCAGCAGTCCGACTAGTATCGCCGGGGAGCTGTTTTTT. Its translation: CASSPTSIAGELFF.

In the case of this clone: This same CDR3 is encoded by further DNA sequences in the sample. The V gene is TRBV9, the J gene TRBJ2-2, with D perhaps TRBD1 or TRBD2 (5 bases each). Germline values: CDR1 SGDLS, CDR2 YYNGEE. The CDR3 covers 15 residues. V dropped 0 bases and J dropped 4 bases, with 10 bases sitting between them. In nucleotides, the CDR3 is TGTGCCAGCAGCGTAGAATGGGACCTCACCGGGGAGCTGTTTTTT. Its translation is CASSVEWDLTGELFF.

The chain recombines TRBV7-9 with TRBJ1-1; D unresolved. CDR3 length: 16 residues. Germline values: CDR1 SEHNR, CDR2 FQNEAQ (reference sequence). Deletions cut 3 bases from V and 5 bases from J, with 19 bases between. The CDR3 is CASSFQGPGDLTEAFF. The CDR3 DNA reads as TGTGCCAGCAGCTTTCAAGGGCCCGGAGATTTAACTGAAGCTTTCTTT.

This chain uses TRBV29-1 with TRBJ2-3, with D tentatively TRBD2 (6 bases). Trimming stripped 3 bases from V and 0 bases from J, with 16 bases between. The CDR3 totals 16 residues. Germline CDR1 is SQVTM and CDR2 is ANQGSEA. The CDR3 protein is CSVDRASETSTDTQYF. CDR3 DNA: TGCAGCGTTGATAGGGCTAGCGAGACTAGCACAGATACGCAGTATTTT.

The V gene is TRBV29-1, the J gene TRBJ1-1; D remains unclear. The CDR3 runs to 11 residues. The V and J ends lost 7 bases and 0 bases respectively, with 6 bases between them. Germline CDR1 and CDR2: SQVTM and ANQGSEA. Written as DNA, the CDR3 is TGCAGCGCCCTGGTGAACACTGAAGCTTTCTTT. Translating it yields CSALVNTEAFF.

In DNA form, the CDR3 reads TGTGCCAGCAGCTTGGAAGGGCATGCAACTAATGAAAAACTGTTTTTT. It specifies CASSLEGHATNEKLFF. The gene calls are TRBV5-5 and TRBJ1-4; D unclear. This CDR3 region has 16 residues. Germline CDR1 SGHKS, CDR2 YYEKEE (reference sequence). The ends were cut back, 0 bases at V and 0 bases at J, with 9 bases in the middle.

The rearrangement uses TRBV7-8 and TRBJ1-5, with a possible D match to TRBD1 (6 bases). The germline V and J ends were trimmed by 5 bases and 1 base, with 18 bases remaining between them. CDR3 length: 17 residues. Germline V gene data show CDR1 as SGHVS and CDR2 as FQNEAQ. The CDR3 spells CASSPDGGGTSNQPQHF. In DNA, the CDR3 is TGTGCCAGCAGCCCGGATGGGGGGGGCACGAGCAATCAGCCCCAGCATTTT.

The chain uses TRBV27 and TRBJ2-5, with D maybe TRBD2 (6 bases). CDR1 is MNHEY, CDR2 SMNVEV, per germline (reference sequence). The V gene lost 3 bases and the J gene lost 2 bases, with 10 bases spanning the gap. This CDR3 has 14 residues. CDR3 protein: CASSLMGGQETQYF. The CDR3 DNA follows: TGTGCCAGCAGTTTGATGGGGGGTCAAGAGACCCAGTACTTC.

This clone came up once. J is TRBJ2-1 and V is TRBV27; TRBD1 matches 9 bases. Germline V gene sequence: CDR1 MNHEY, CDR2 SMNVEV (reference sequence). The CDR3 is made up of 16 amino acids. Trimming removed 1 base from V and 1 base from J; junction bases left unmatched: 2. CDR3 residues: CASSLWDRVSYNEQFF. The DNA for the CDR3 is TGTGCCAGCAGTTTATGGGACAGGGTTTCCTACAATGAGCAGTTCTTC.

Remarks on this clone: Within the sample, other DNA sequences also encode this same CDR3. The rearrangement links TRBV27 to TRBJ2-1; D is possibly TRBD2 (5 bases). The CDR3 covers 15 residues. CDR1 and CDR2 from the germline V gene are MNHEY and SMNVEV (reference sequence). The V gene lost 2 bases and the J gene lost 0 bases, with 8 bases spanning the gap. CDR3 DNA: TGTGCCAGCAGTTTAGGGCTAGCCTCCTACAATGAGCAGTTCTTC. It codes for CASSLGLASYNEQFF.

Notes on this clone: Other DNA sequences in the same sample also yield this CDR3. V and J are TRBV5-1 and TRBJ1-1, with no clear D. CDR1 is SGHRS and CDR2 is YFSETQ in the germline V gene. The CDR3 loop spans 13 amino acids. Trimming took off 5 bases at V and 1 base at J, with 9 bases between the two ends. CDR3 in DNA: TGCGCCAGCAGTCTAGACGCGAACACTGAAGCTTTCTTT. It is translated as CASSLDANTEAFF.

CDR3 in amino acids: CASSETSSHEQYF. Written as DNA, the CDR3 is TGTGCCAGCAGCGAGACTAGCAGCCACGAGCAGTACTTC. The J gene is TRBJ2-7, the V gene TRBV13; TRBD2 matches 7 bases. This CDR3 is 13 amino acids long. Germline V lookup: CDR1 PRHDT, CDR2 FYEKMQ (reference sequence). Trimming cost V 5 bases and J 5 bases; bases outside gene matches: 6.

To note about this clone: Other DNA sequences from this sample encode an identical CDR3 as well. CDR3 amino acids: CSVEDLGGEETQYF. Written as DNA, the CDR3 is TGCAGCGTTGAAGATCTTGGCGGGGAAGAGACCCAGTACTTC. The chain is built from TRBV29-1 and TRBJ2-5; a possible D gene is TRBD2 (6 bases). In germline, CDR1 is SQVTM, CDR2 ANQGSEA. The CDR3 is 14 residues long. Trimming removed 0 bases from V and 3 bases from J, with 11 bases in between.

About this clone itself: This specimen includes other DNA sequences encoding the same CDR3. The chain combines TRBV5-1 with TRBJ2-7; D ambiguous. V dropped 0 bases and J dropped 2 bases, with 9 bases sitting between them. This CDR3 comprises 14 residues. Germline CDR1 reads SGHRS; CDR2 reads YFSETQ. DNA for the CDR3: TGCGCCAGCAGCTTGGCTGGTTATCCCTACGAGCAGTACTTC. This translates into CASSLAGYPYEQYF.

The chain combines TRBV27 with TRBJ2-7; 8 nucleotides align to TRBD1. The trim removed 4 bases at V and 2 bases at J, leaving 4 bases unmatched. Germline values: CDR1 MNHEY, CDR2 SMNVEV (reference sequence). This CDR3 comprises 14 residues. CDR3 region: CASSSTGVPYEQYF. The CDR3 DNA reads TGTGCCAGCAGTTCGACAGGGGTCCCCTACGAGCAGTACTTC.

The chain carries TRBV2 and TRBJ2-7; 9 positions agree with TRBD1. This CDR3 contains 14 residues. The V segment lost 4 bases and the J segment 3 bases; nucleotides outside the gene matches: 4. Germline lookup yields CDR1 SNHLY and CDR2 FYNNEI. DNA for the CDR3: TGTGCCAGCAGTGGGGGGACAGGGAGCTACGAGCAGTACTTC. Its translation is CASSGGTGSYEQYF.

As for this clone: Other DNA sequences in this specimen translate into the identical CDR3. The genes are TRBV7-6 and TRBJ2-7; 11 bases are shared with TRBD2. Germline V CDR1 and CDR2: SGHVS, FNYEAQ. This CDR3 has 14 amino acids. V gave up 4 bases and J gave up 3 bases; unmatched junction bases: 2. The CDR3 DNA reads TGTGCCAGCAGCTCCGGGACTAGCGGCTACGAGCAGTACTTC. It translates to CASSSGTSGYEQYF.

V and J are TRBV7-2 and TRBJ2-7, with a possible D match to TRBD1 (5 bases). The CDR3 extends over 15 amino acids. The germline CDR1 and CDR2 sequences are SGHTA and FQGNSA. Trimming shortened V by 5 bases and J by 1 base, and 15 bases separated the two germline ends. This CDR3 reads CASSPLGRASYEQYF. The CDR3 coding sequence is TGTGCCAGCAGCCCTCTAGGCAGGGCATCCTACGAGCAGTACTTC.

V and J are TRBV19 and TRBJ2-3; D might be TRBD1 (6 bases). Between the trimmed V and J ends, which lost 0 bases and 6 bases, there was a span of 22 bases. CDR1 and CDR2 (germline): LNHDA, SQIVND (reference sequence). There are 18 residues in the CDR3. The CDR3: CASSIDQVSFTGWDTQYF. The CDR3 nucleotides read TGTGCCAGTAGTATAGATCAAGTTAGCTTTACAGGGTGGGATACGCAGTATTTT.

The chain couples TRBV9 to TRBJ2-7; 7 nucleotides align to TRBD2. The CDR3 has 15 residues. Trimming cost V 4 bases and J 3 bases; bases outside gene matches: 10. Germline CDR1 reads SGDLS; CDR2 reads YYNGEE. The CDR3 is CASSPGAGVGYEQYF. CDR3 coding DNA: TGTGCCAGCAGCCCGGGCGCGGGAGTGGGCTACGAGCAGTACTTC.

The J gene is TRBJ1-1, the V gene TRBV6-5; 8 nucleotides agree with TRBD1. Germline V gene data show CDR1 as MNHEY and CDR2 as SVGAGI. The CDR3 length is 13 residues. With V trimmed by 5 bases and J by 7 bases, 6 bases remained unmatched. The CDR3 loop reads CASSQDRAIEAFF. The CDR3 DNA reads TGTGCCAGCAGTCAGGACAGGGCTATTGAAGCTTTCTTT.

The rearrangement links TRBV5-6 to TRBJ2-5; D remains ambiguous. V dropped 5 bases and J dropped 4 bases, with 12 bases sitting between them. Germline loops: CDR1 SGHDT, CDR2 YYEEEE. The CDR3 runs to 13 residues. As DNA, the CDR3 is TGTGCCAGCAGTGGGCCAGCAGGAGAGACCCAGTACTTC. It translates to CASSGPAGETQYF.

The chain carries TRBV2 and TRBJ1-1; TRBD1 matches 8 bases. The V and J ends lost 2 bases and 3 bases, in that order; junction bases with no gene match: 5. CDR3 length: 15 residues. Germline loops: CDR1 SNHLY, CDR2 FYNNEI. CDR3 sequence: CASSEMGTGHTEAFF. CDR3 nucleotide sequence: TGTGCCAGCAGTGAAATGGGGACAGGACACACTGAAGCTTTCTTT.

About this clone itself: Different DNA sequences within this sample yield the same CDR3. The rearrangement links TRBV9 to TRBJ2-5; the D is unclear. From germline, CDR1 is SGDLS and CDR2 YYNGEE. Trimming stripped 3 bases from V and 0 bases from J, with 3 bases between. The CDR3 has 12 residues. CDR3 residues: CASSADQETQYF. The CDR3 nucleotides are TGTGCCAGCAGCGCAGACCAAGAGACCCAGTACTTC.

The chain combines TRBV29-1 with TRBJ1-2; D possibly corresponds to TRBD1 (6 bases). The CDR3 consists of 11 residues. Germline V lookup: CDR1 SQVTM, CDR2 ANQGSEA. Trimming pared 8 bases from V and 4 bases from J, leaving 11 bases between. This CDR3 reads CSTLDSYGYTF. The CDR3 DNA follows: TGCAGCACCCTGGACAGCTATGGCTACACCTTC.

V usage is TRBV30 and J usage is TRBJ2-6; 7 bases map to TRBD1. CDR3 size: 23 residues. Germline V gives CDR1 GTSNPN, CDR2 SVGIG (reference sequence). The ends lost 0 bases at V and 0 bases at J; junction bases unmatched: 23. The CDR3 loop reads CAWSVLKGTVSKNPFSGANVLTF. Written as DNA, the CDR3 is TGTGCCTGGAGTGTACTTAAAGGGACAGTTAGTAAGAACCCTTTCTCTGGGGCCAACGTCCTGACTTTC.

As regards this clone: This same CDR3 is encoded by further DNA sequences in the sample. CDR3 sequence reads: CASSEPGMNTEAFF. Here the CDR3 DNA reads TGCGCCAGCAGTGAACCCGGGATGAACACTGAAGCTTTCTTT. The V call is TRBV10-1, the J call TRBJ1-1; D gene unclear. Germline CDR1 reads WNHNN; CDR2 reads SYGVQD (reference sequence). The CDR3 has 14 residues. Trimming removed 3 bases at V and 0 bases at J, with 8 bases between.

V usage is TRBV6-6 and J usage is TRBJ2-2, with TRBD1 matching 7 bases. The germline gives CDR1 MNHNY, CDR2 SVGAGI (reference sequence). Trimming at V came to 0 bases and at J to 6 bases, leaving 7 bases not matched to a gene. The CDR3 has 16 residues. CDR3 DNA sequence: TGTGCCAGCAGTTACTCCCCGGGACAGTTATCCGGGGAGCTGTTTTTT. This encodes CASSYSPGQLSGELFF.